Below, 9 T cell receptor beta chains from the same sample are listed, as sequenced in a study of cytomegalovirus exposure and HLA in healthy donors. A multiplex PCR was run with 60 Vbeta primers and 13 Jbeta primers. Measured with immunoSEQ multiplex PCR; TCRdb has only the in-frame clones, and not every one. The repertoire holds 160,000 or so clones, with approximately 81% as singletons. Sequencing was done on a sample of PBMCs. Source of these receptors: a man aged 18 to 35 in good health and CMV-seronegative.

This clone was counted between two and nine times. The chain is built from TRBV25-1 and TRBJ1-1, with D possibly matching TRBD1 (6 bases). The V and J ends lost 8 bases and 8 bases respectively, with 15 bases between them. Germline CDR1 and CDR2: MGHDK and SYGVNS. The CDR3 contains 12 residues. CDR3 region: CASGGGTAEAFF. CDR3 coding DNA: TGTGCCAGCGGCGGGGGCACAGCAGAAGCTTTCTTT.

This clone occurred once. The chain has TRBV28 and TRBJ2-1; 8 bases align to TRBD1. Germline loops: CDR1 MDHEN, CDR2 SYDVKM. J was trimmed by 8 bases and V by 2 bases; bases with no gene match: 8. This CDR3 has 15 amino acids. The CDR3 loop is CASSLPTGGLYEQFF. The CDR3 bases are TGTGCCAGCAGTTTACCCACAGGGGGTTTGTATGAGCAGTTCTTC.

This clone was recorded a few times. V and J are TRBV6-4 and TRBJ2-1, with 7 bases identical to TRBD2. The CDR3 extends over 14 amino acids. Germline loops: CDR1 MRHNA, CDR2 SNTAGT. Germline trimming cut 2 bases from V and 5 bases from J; bases unmatched to any gene: 3. The CDR3 loop is CASSDLGGDNEQFF. The CDR3 nucleotides are TGTGCCAGCAGTGACCTGGGGGGGGACAATGAGCAGTTCTTC.

The genes are TRBV28 and TRBJ2-7, with D tentatively TRBD2 (7 bases). CDR3 length: 14 amino acids. Germline V gene lookup returns CDR1 MDHEN and CDR2 SYDVKM. With 9 bases removed from V and 2 bases from J, the gap between germline ends came to 17 bases. The CDR3 DNA sequence: TGTGCCAGTTACGAACGGGGGGCCACCTACGAGCAGTACTTC. Amino acid sequence: CASYERGATYEQYF.

This chain links TRBV11-2 with TRBJ2-7; 7 bases are shared with TRBD1. V lost 5 bases and J lost 2; bases outside the gene matches: 12. Germline V CDR1 and CDR2: SGHAT, FQNNGV. This CDR3 region has 16 residues. The CDR3 loop reads CASSPAAGGPPYEQYF. Written as DNA, the CDR3 is TGTGCCAGCAGCCCCGCGGCAGGGGGTCCCCCCTACGAGCAGTACTTC.

This clone was seen once. V is TRBV14 and J is TRBJ2-7, with 7 bases lining up with TRBD1. V trimming: 1 base; J trimming: 0 bases; junction bases outside the gene matches: 21. This CDR3 has 21 amino acids. Germline-derived CDR1 and CDR2 are SGHDN and FVKESK. The CDR3 protein is CASSQGLTSGGIPFLSYEQYF. CDR3 DNA: TGTGCCAGCAGCCAAGGCCTCACCTCAGGGGGTATTCCCTTTCTCTCCTACGAGCAGTACTTC.

This rearrangement joins TRBV15 to TRBJ2-1; TRBD2 matches 12 bases. This CDR3 has 16 residues. Losses at the gene ends were 3 bases for V and 4 bases for J; bases not matched to a gene: 4. The germline gives CDR1 LNHNV, CDR2 YYDKDF (reference sequence). The chain's CDR3 is CATSRRLAGVYNEQFF. The DNA for the CDR3 is TGTGCCACCAGCAGGAGACTAGCGGGAGTATACAATGAGCAGTTCTTC.

DNA of the CDR3: TGCGCCAGCAGCTGGGGACCCGGGACCGCCCCGGGAGAGCAGTACTTC. As protein: CASSWGPGTAPGEQYF. This chain links TRBV5-1 with TRBJ2-5; D is perhaps TRBD2 (6 bases). Between the trimmed V and J ends, which lost 3 bases and 11 bases, there was a span of 26 bases. Germline CDR1 and CDR2: SGHRS and YFSETQ. The CDR3 runs 16 residues. Full variable domain (rest looked up from reference TRBV5-1 and TRBJ2-5): KAGVTQTPRYLIKTRGQQVTLSCSPISGHRSVSWYQQTPGQGLQFLFEYFSETQRNKGNFPGRFSGRQFSNSRSEMNVSTLELGDSALYLCASSWGPGTAPGEQYFGPGTRLLVL.

The V and J genes are TRBV6-5 and TRBJ2-1, with 8 bases identical to TRBD2. Trimming at V came to 2 bases and at J to 0 bases, leaving 3 bases not matched to a gene. CDR3 size: 16 residues. CDR1 and CDR2 from the germline V gene are MNHEY and SVGAGI. CDR3 sequence: CASSYVAGNSYNEQFF. CDR3 DNA sequence: TGTGCCAGCAGTTACGTAGCGGGAAACTCCTACAATGAGCAGTTCTTC.